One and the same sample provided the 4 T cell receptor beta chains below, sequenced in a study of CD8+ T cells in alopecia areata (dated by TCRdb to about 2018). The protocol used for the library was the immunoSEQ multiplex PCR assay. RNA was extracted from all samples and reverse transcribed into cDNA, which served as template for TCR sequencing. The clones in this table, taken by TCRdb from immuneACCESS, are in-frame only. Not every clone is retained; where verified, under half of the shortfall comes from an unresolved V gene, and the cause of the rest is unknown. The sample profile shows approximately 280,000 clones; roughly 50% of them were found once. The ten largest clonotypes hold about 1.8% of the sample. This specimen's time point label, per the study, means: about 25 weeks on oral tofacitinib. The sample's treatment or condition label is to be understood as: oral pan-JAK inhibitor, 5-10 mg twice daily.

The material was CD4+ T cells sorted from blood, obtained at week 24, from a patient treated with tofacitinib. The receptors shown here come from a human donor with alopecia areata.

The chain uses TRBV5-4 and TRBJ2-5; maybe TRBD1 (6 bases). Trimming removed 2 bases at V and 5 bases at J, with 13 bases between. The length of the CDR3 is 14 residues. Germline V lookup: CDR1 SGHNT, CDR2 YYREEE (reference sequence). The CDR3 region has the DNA TGTGCCAGCAGCTTTCAGGGACATGGCGAGACCCAGTACTTC. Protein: CASSFQGHGETQYF.

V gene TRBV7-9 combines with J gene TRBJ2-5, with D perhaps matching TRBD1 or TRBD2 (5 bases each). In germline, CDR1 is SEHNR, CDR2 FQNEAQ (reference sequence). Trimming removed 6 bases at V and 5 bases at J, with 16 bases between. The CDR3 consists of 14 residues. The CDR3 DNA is TGTGCCAGCAGGCCGGGACGGACGGGGGAGACCCAGTACTTC. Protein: CASRPGRTGETQYF.

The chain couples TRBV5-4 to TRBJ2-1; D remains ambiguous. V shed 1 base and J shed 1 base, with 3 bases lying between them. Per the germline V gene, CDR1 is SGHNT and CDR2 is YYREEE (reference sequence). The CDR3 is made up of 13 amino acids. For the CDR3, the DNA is TGTGCCAGCAGCTTGCAATCCTACAATGAGCAGTTCTTC. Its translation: CASSLQSYNEQFF.

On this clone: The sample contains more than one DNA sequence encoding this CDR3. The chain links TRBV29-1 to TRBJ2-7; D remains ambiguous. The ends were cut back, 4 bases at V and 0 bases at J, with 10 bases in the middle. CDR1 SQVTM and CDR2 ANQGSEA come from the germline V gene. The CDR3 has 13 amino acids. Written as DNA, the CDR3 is TGCAGCGTTGTAGGACGCTTCTCCTACGAGCAGTACTTC. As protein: CSVVGRFSYEQYF.